The sequence of this T cell receptor beta chain was determined in a study of blood T cells in healthy people across ages. The use of a sample-barcoded 5' primer and a J-beta primer mix characterized a second PCR of roughly 6 to 11 cycles. Each TCR beta cDNA got a 12-nucleotide random molecular identifier. TCRdb independently ran MiXCR on the 5' RACE reads; one entry per CDR3 protein. The table shows hundreds of thousands of distinct CDR3 sequences, with 52% occurring only once. Germline V lookup: CDR1 SGHNT, CDR2 YYREEE (reference sequence). Trimming cost V 4 bases and J 2 bases, with 14 bases left between them. The CDR3 loop spans 15 amino acids. Study outcomes and limitations: Researchers deemed the diversity estimates from one million T cells underestimates.

In the case of this clonotype: Antigen specificity is unknown.

The specimen was blood. The rearrangement uses TRBV5-4 and TRBJ2-3; D is undetermined. This TCR was recovered from an elderly woman in good health. The CDR3 spells CASSTSPGATDTQYF. For the CDR3, the DNA is TGTGCCAGCAGCACCTCTCCCGGTGCCACAGATACGCAGTATTTT.